These T cell receptor beta chains were read from a single sample in a study of shared clonotypes between healthy human individuals. Assay used: immunoSEQ multiplex PCR; TCRdb lists only in-frame clones, some missing. This repertoire shows hundreds of thousands of clones, around 96% found once; its top ten account for roughly 0.1%. The sample comprised naive CD8+ T cells sorted from blood. The receptors shown here come from a young woman in good health. Both conserved end residues are part of each CDR3. Each record gives: J gene, D gene, V gene, CDR3 protein, CDR3 DNA. The D gene is left open where the match is weak.

>TRBJ2-2|.|TRBV7-9
CASSLVLDTGELFF
TGTGCCAGCAGCTTAGTTCTGGACACCGGGGAGCTGTTTTTT
>TRBJ1-1|.|TRBV7-9
CASSPGGTEAFF
TGTGCCAGCAGCCCCGGGGGCACTGAAGCTTTCTTT
>TRBJ2-1|TRBD2|TRBV27
CASSFRASGAEQFF
TGTGCCAGCAGTTTTCGGGCTAGCGGGGCCGAGCAGTTCTTC
>TRBJ2-3|TRBD2|TRBV28
CASSFWREGTDTQYF
TGTGCCAGCAGTTTTTGGCGGGAGGGCACAGATACGCAGTATTTT
>TRBJ2-7|TRBD2|TRBV4-1
CASSLPLGGEGTYEQYF
TGCGCCAGCAGCCTCCCACTCGGAGGGGAGGGAACCTACGAGCAGTACTTC
>TRBJ2-2|.|TRBV5-4
CASSSGSTRGELFF
TGTGCCAGCAGCTCAGGATCCACCAGGGGGGAGCTGTTTTTT
>TRBJ1-5|.|TRBV6-1
CASSEVGFVNQPQHF
TGTGCCAGCAGTGAAGTCGGCTTTGTCAATCAGCCCCAGCATTTT
>TRBJ2-7|.|TRBV6-6
CASSYSQAYEQYF
TGTGCCAGCAGTTACTCCCAGGCCTACGAGCAGTACTTC
>TRBJ2-7|.|TRBV28
CASSLGHSNEQYF
TGTGCCAGCAGTTTAGGTCACAGTAACGAGCAGTACTTC
>TRBJ2-7|.|TRBV11-2
CASSSFDRAYEQYF
TGTGCCAGCAGCTCCTTTGACAGAGCCTACGAGCAGTACTTC
>TRBJ1-1|.|TRBV5-4
CASSLVDGKESLNTEAFF
TGTGCCAGCAGCTTGGTAGATGGGAAGGAGAGCCTGAACACTGAAGCTTTCTTT
>TRBJ2-5|.|TRBV29-1
CSVERETQYF
TGCAGCGTTGAGAGAGAGACCCAGTACTTC
>TRBJ1-2|.|TRBV11-3
CASSLVTPGEGYTF
TGTGCCAGCAGCTTAGTCACCCCCGGGGAAGGCTACACCTTC
>TRBJ2-5|.|TRBV5-4
CASSLGTEETQYF
TGTGCCAGCAGCTTGGGGACGGAAGAGACCCAGTACTTC